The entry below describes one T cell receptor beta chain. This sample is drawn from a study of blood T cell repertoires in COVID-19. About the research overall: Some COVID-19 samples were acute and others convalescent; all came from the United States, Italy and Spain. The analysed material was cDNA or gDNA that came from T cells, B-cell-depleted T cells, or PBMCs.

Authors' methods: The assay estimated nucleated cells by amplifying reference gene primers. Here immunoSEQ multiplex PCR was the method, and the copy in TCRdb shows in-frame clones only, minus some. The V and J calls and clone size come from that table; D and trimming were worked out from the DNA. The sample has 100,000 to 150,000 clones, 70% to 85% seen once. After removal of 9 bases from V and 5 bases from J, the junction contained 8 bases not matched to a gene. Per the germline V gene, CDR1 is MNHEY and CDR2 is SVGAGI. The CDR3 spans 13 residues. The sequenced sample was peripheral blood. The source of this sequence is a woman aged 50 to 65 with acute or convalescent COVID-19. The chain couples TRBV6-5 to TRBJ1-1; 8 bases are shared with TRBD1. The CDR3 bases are TGTGCCAGTAAGACAGGGGTTGCAACTGAAGCTTTCTTT. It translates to CASKTGVATEAFF.